The next 22 T cell receptor beta chains were all read from a single sample in a study of T cells expressing NK-cell markers. From the 5' RACE reads, TCRdb lists one entry per CDR3 protein and no DNA. Its table lists 300,000 to 450,000 distinct CDR3 sequences. Sequenced material: blood T cells: a sorted CD56 or NKG2C T cell subset, CD4+ or CD8+ T cells, or bulk PBMC T cells (not recorded which). Every receptor here comes from a man aged 18 to 69 in good health.

The rearrangement joins TRBV18 to TRBJ1-3. Germline V gives CDR1 KGHSH, CDR2 LQKENI. The CDR3 has 16 amino acids. The chain's CDR3 is CASSRMEFLTGNTIYF.

This chain connects TRBV5-1 to TRBJ1-4. The CDR3 totals 14 residues. Germline values: CDR1 SGHRS, CDR2 YFSETQ. CDR3 sequence: CASSLNSGNEKLFF.

The chain combines TRBV7-2 with TRBJ2-1; the TRBD2 assignment by TCRdb is unverifiable without DNA. Per the germline V gene, CDR1 is SGHTA and CDR2 is FQGNSA. The CDR3 is 14 amino acids. The CDR3 is CASSLGRSGGKQFF.

The chain links TRBV2 to TRBJ2-3; the D call from TCRdb, TRBD1, cannot be confirmed without DNA. The CDR3 runs to 16 residues. The germline gives CDR1 SNHLY, CDR2 FYNNEI. CDR3 loop: CASSGAPGLATDTQYF. The whole variable domain, filled in from reference TRBV2 and TRBJ2-3, reads EPEVTQTPSHQVTQMGQEVILRCVPISNHLYFYWYRQILGQKVEFLVSFYNNEISEKSEIFDDQFSVERPDGSNFTLKIRSTKLEDSAMYFCASSGAPGLATDTQYFGPGTRLTVL.

The genes are TRBV11-1 and TRBJ2-6; TCRdb's D gene call, TRBD1, goes unchecked for lack of DNA. The CDR3 consists of 20 residues. Germline V gene data show CDR1 as SGHAT and CDR2 as FQDESV (reference sequence). The CDR3 reads CASRRSTGLDLSSGANVLTF.

The rearrangement links TRBV24-1 to TRBJ1-1; TCRdb names TRBD1, which stays unverified in the absence of DNA. The CDR3 consists of 14 residues. Germline V gene lookup returns CDR1 KGHDR and CDR2 SFDVKD. CDR3 residues: CATSDPNRTRGAFF.

The chain is built from TRBV6-2 or TRBV6-3 and TRBJ2-3; TCRdb's D call, TRBD1, is unchecked because there is no DNA. From germline, CDR1 is MNHEY and CDR2 SVGEGT. The CDR3 is 17 amino acids. The CDR3 spells CASSYVWSGRSADTQYF.

The J gene is TRBJ2-7, the V gene TRBV7-9; TCRdb selects TRBD1, and the lack of DNA leaves this call unchecked. The germline V gene has CDR1 SEHNR and CDR2 FQNEAQ (reference sequence). CDR3 length: 12 amino acids. This CDR3 is CASSSGQGVKYF.

The CDR3 loop reads CASSFGRRDRRYEQYF. V and J are TRBV7-2 and TRBJ2-7; the D call of TRBD1 rests on TCRdb alone, since no DNA is present to check it. This CDR3 contains 16 residues. Germline V gene sequence: CDR1 SGHTA, CDR2 FQGNSA.

The gene calls are TRBV7-2 and TRBJ1-1. The V gene's germline CDR1 is SGHTA and CDR2 FQGNSA. The CDR3 is made up of 14 amino acids. CDR3 region: CASSLEHRAMKAFF.

J is TRBJ2-2 and V is TRBV7-2; the D gene TCRdb calls, TRBD1, cannot be checked with no DNA. Germline-derived CDR1 and CDR2 are SGHTA and FQGNSA. The CDR3 has 16 amino acids. CDR3 residues: CASSPPLVRGSGELFF.

The chain couples TRBV20-1 to TRBJ1-3; checking the TCRdb D call of TRBD1 is not possible without DNA. Germline CDR1 and CDR2: DFQATT and SNEGSKA (reference sequence). The CDR3 sequence is 14 residues long. CDR3 sequence: CSADTGVNGNTIYF.

The chain links TRBV5-1 to TRBJ2-1; the TCRdb D gene call, TRBD1, has no DNA to confirm it. CDR1 and CDR2 (germline): SGHRS, YFSETQ. The CDR3 is 15 residues long. CDR3 amino acids: CASSLEGGLVYEQFF. Full variable domain (missing parts from reference TRBV5-1 and TRBJ2-1): KAGVTQTPRYLIKTRGQQVTLSCSPISGHRSVSWYQQTPGQGLQFLFEYFSETQRNKGNFPGRFSGRQFSNSRSEMNVSTLELGDSALYLCASSLEGGLVYEQFFGPGTRLTVL.

The V and J genes are TRBV6-1 and TRBJ1-2; no DNA is available, so the TRBD1 call from TCRdb remains unchecked. The CDR3 is 14 residues long. Per germline, CDR1 MNHNS and CDR2 SASEGT. This chain's CDR3 is CASRTEGTRYGYTF.

The rearrangement joins TRBV30 to TRBJ2-1; TCRdb returns TRBD1, unconfirmable since there is no DNA. The germline V gene has CDR1 GTSNPN and CDR2 SVGIG (reference sequence). The CDR3 has 12 amino acids. CDR3 amino acids: CAWTGHYNEQFF.

The V gene is TRBV5-5, the J gene TRBJ2-1. Germline CDR1 and CDR2: SGHKS and YYEKEE (reference sequence). CDR3 size: 11 residues. CDR3 sequence reads: CASSSGNEQFF.

The V and J genes are TRBV7-2 and TRBJ2-3; TCRdb's D gene call, TRBD1, goes unchecked for lack of DNA. The CDR3 totals 16 residues. Germline assignment: CDR1 SGHTA and CDR2 FQGNSA. The CDR3 reads CASSQKAGVPPRTQYF.

This rearrangement joins TRBV6-2 or TRBV6-3 to TRBJ1-1; no DNA is available, so the TRBD1 call from TCRdb remains unchecked. The V gene's germline CDR1 is MNHEY and CDR2 SVGEGT. There are 14 residues in the CDR3. This chain's CDR3 is CASRTPPGVTEAFF.

The genes are TRBV12-3 or TRBV12-4 and TRBJ1-5. CDR3 length: 15 amino acids. CDR3 amino acids: CASSARTPAGQPQHF.

The V call is TRBV12-5, the J call TRBJ2-7; TCRdb's D gene call, TRBD2, goes unchecked for lack of DNA. Germline values: CDR1 LGHNT, CDR2 FRNRAP. The CDR3 length is 14 residues. The CDR3: CASGSLAGGYEQYF.

This rearrangement joins TRBV3-1 to TRBJ1-5; the D gene TCRdb calls, TRBD1, cannot be checked with no DNA. This CDR3 contains 14 residues. Per germline, CDR1 LGHDT and CDR2 YNNKEL (reference sequence). CDR3 protein: CASSLRGPTQPQHF.

This chain links TRBV7-2 with TRBJ1-4. The CDR3 length is 16 residues. Germline CDR1 reads SGHTA; CDR2 reads FQGNSA. This CDR3 reads CASSLGGGDRIEKLFF.